This T cell receptor (beta chain) emerged from a study of identifying expanded T cells in peripheral blood. A word on this clone: Antigen: not known. Sequence at one end of the junction differs from germline and may be a read error.

Notes on the study in general: Over approximately two and four weeks, about 16 and 19 clones changed, versus 1.2 between replicates.

Per germline, CDR1 WSHSY and CDR2 SAAADI. The CDR3 totals 13 residues. Sequencing was performed with immunoSEQ multiplex PCR; in TCRdb, only in-frame clones are kept and a portion is missing. The sample consists of about 110,000 clones, about nine tenths of them appearing once. Healthy donors had no documented immune events, such as infections, while sampled. This chain links TRBV10-2 with TRBJ2-1; D tentatively fits TRBD1 or TRBD2 (5 bases each). This TCR was recovered from a person between 18 and 70 years old in good health. The sample taken for sequencing was blood. This chain's CDR3 is CANSEGWYNEQFF. In DNA, the CDR3 is TGCGCCAACAGTGAGGGGTGGTACAATGAGCAGTTCTTC.